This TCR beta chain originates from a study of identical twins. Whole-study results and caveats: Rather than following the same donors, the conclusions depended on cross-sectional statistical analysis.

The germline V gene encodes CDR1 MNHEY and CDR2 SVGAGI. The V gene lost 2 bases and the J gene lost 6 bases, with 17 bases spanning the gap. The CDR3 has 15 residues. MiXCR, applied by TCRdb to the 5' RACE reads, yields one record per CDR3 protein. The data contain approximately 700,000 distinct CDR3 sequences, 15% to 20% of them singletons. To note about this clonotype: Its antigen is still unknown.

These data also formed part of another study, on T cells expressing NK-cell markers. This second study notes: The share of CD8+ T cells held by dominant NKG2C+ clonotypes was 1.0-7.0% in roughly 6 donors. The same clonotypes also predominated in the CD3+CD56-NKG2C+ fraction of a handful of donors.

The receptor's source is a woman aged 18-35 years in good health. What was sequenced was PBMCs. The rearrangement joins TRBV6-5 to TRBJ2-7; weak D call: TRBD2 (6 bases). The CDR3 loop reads CASSYEGLLSGEQYF. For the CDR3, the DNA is TGTGCCAGCAGTTACGAGGGACTCCTTAGTGGCGAGCAGTACTTC.